This T cell receptor beta chain was retrieved from a study of blood T cells in healthy people across ages. About this clonotype: Its matching antigen is unknown.

Whole-study findings and limits: Not knowing donor CMV status may have confounded expanded clonotype changes. Total diversity from one million sequenced T cells was likely underestimated.

Total RNA, at least 6 micrograms per sample, was extracted from PBMCs. Using a J-beta primer mix together with a sample-barcoded 5' primer, a second PCR was run for roughly 6 to 12 cycles. TCRdb re-called the 5' RACE reads through MiXCR, storing one row per CDR3 protein. The sample shows about a million distinct CDR3 sequences, roughly 51% of them seen only once. The sequence came from a woman aged 55-75 years in good health. Sequencing used blood.

The CDR3, as DNA: TGTGCCAGCAGAAGGCAGTCCAATGAGCAGTTCTTC. Its translation is CASRRQSNEQFF. The chain recombines TRBV6-5 with TRBJ2-1; D ambiguous. V was shortened by 6 bases and J by 6 bases, with 9 bases between the two germline ends. From germline, CDR1 is MNHEY and CDR2 SVGAGI. The CDR3 length is 12 residues.